The rows below give T cell receptor beta chains drawn from one sample of a study of OX40 agonist ivuxolimab in advanced cancers. The data were produced by immunoSEQ multiplex PCR, yet TCRdb's version contains in-frame clones alone and is incomplete. The repertoire holds tens of thousands of clones, 70% to 90% seen once, with 3.5% to 4% in the top ten. Sequenced material: CD4+ or CD8+ T cells sorted from blood, taken in a trial of the OX40 agonist ivuxolimab. The receptor set was obtained from an adult with an advanced solid tumor such as melanoma, head and neck, liver or kidney cancer. CDR3s include the opening cysteine and the closing phenylalanine or tryptophan. A D gene is named only where the DNA matches it firmly. Clone size is given for some rows only: seen once, a few or many times, or a class if the clone is expanded.

J | size | D | V | CDR3 | DNA
TRBJ2-5 | once | . | TRBV28 | CASSLEGNQETQYF | TGTGCCAGCAGTTTGGAAGGGAATCAAGAGACCCAGTACTTC
TRBJ2-5 | . | TRBD2 | TRBV29-1 | CSVEDQLAGGGETQYF | TGCAGCGTTGAAGACCAACTAGCGGGAGGAGGAGAGACCCAGTACTTC
TRBJ2-5 | . | . | TRBV15 | CATSKTPMVEETQYF | TGTGCCACCAGCAAAACTCCGATGGTGGAAGAGACCCAGTACTTC
TRBJ2-7 | . | . | TRBV6-6 | CASSYSLRGYEQYF | TGTGCCAGCAGTTACTCGCTCAGGGGCTACGAGCAGTACTTC
TRBJ1-4 | . | . | TRBV11-3 | CASSSRTPQKLFF | TGTGCCAGCAGCTCGCGAACGCCTCAAAAACTGTTTTTT
TRBJ2-3 | few | . | TRBV11-3 | CASSARVMMSTDTQYF | TGTGCCAGCAGCGCCAGAGTAATGATGAGCACAGATACGCAGTATTTT
TRBJ2-5 | . | TRBD2 | TRBV4-2 | CASSQDRGGQETQYF | TGTGCCAGCAGCCAAGATAGGGGAGGGCAAGAGACCCAGTACTTC
TRBJ2-5 | . | . | TRBV21-1 | CASSKCRREETQYF | TGTGCCAGCAGCAAATGTCGAAGAGAAGAGACCCAGTACTTC
TRBJ1-1 | few | . | TRBV5-1 | CASSPSSAWTEAFF | TGCGCCAGCAGCCCATCCAGCGCCTGGACTGAAGCTTTCTTT
TRBJ2-3 | once | . | TRBV2 | CASSRDSTDTQYF | TGTGCCAGCTCCAGGGACAGCACAGATACGCAGTATTTT
TRBJ1-1 | once | . | TRBV6-5 | CASSGRSGTEAFF | TGTGCCAGCAGCGGACGCTCCGGGACTGAAGCTTTCTTT
TRBJ1-4 | . | . | TRBV28 | CASSPQGRHEKLFF | TGTGCCAGCAGCCCACAGGGCCGTCATGAAAAACTGTTTTTT
TRBJ1-4 | . | TRBD1 | TRBV4-1 | CASSDRDRGRRLFF | TGCGCCAGCAGCGACCGGGACAGGGGTCGTAGGCTGTTTTTT
TRBJ1-2 | . | . | TRBV5-4 | CASSSYITGTRGYTF | TGTGCCAGCAGCTCCTATATCACAGGGACGCGGGGCTACACCTTC
TRBJ2-1 | . | . | TRBV7-2 | CASSSGLLPGEQFF | TGTGCCAGCAGCTCGGGACTGCTACCCGGGGAGCAGTTCTTC
TRBJ2-7 | . | . | TRBV11-2 | CASSRRAGREQYF | TGTGCCAGCAGCCGCCGGGCGGGCCGGGAGCAGTACTTC
TRBJ2-2 | few | TRBD2 | TRBV2 | CASSDLAGATGELFF | TGTGCCAGCAGTGATTTAGCGGGAGCCACCGGGGAGCTGTTTTTT
TRBJ1-1 | . | . | TRBV4-1 | CASSQVGRAANTEAFF | TGCGCCAGCAGCCAAGTCGGCAGGGCTGCGAACACTGAAGCTTTCTTT
TRBJ1-2 | . | TRBD1 | TRBV5-5 | CASSKTGTANYGYTF | TGTGCCAGCAGTAAGACAGGGACTGCTAACTATGGCTACACCTTC
TRBJ1-2 | . | . | TRBV6-6 | CASSSQNYGYTF | TGTGCCAGCAGCTCCCAAAACTATGGCTACACCTTC
TRBJ2-7 | few | . | TRBV5-8 | CASSLGGRGSDEQYF | TGTGCCAGCAGCTTGGGGGGACGGGGTTCGGACGAGCAGTACTTC
TRBJ2-3 | . | . | TRBV18 | CASSPTLGATSTDTQYF | TGTGCCAGCTCACCAACCCTTGGGGCCACTAGCACAGATACGCAGTATTTT